This is a list of T cell receptor beta chains from one sample in a study of response to subunit inactivated influenza vaccine. TCRdb ran MiXCR on the RT-PCR reads and lists one entry per CDR3 protein. The sample lists fewer than 600,000 distinct CDR3 sequences; around 7.7% were seen once. The sequences come from PBMCs from blood, collected less than 30 months after vaccination. These receptor sequences come from a man aged 50 to 69 who received an inactivated influenza vaccine. CDR3s include the opening cysteine and the closing phenylalanine or tryptophan. The order of the fields is V gene, D gene, clone size, J gene, CDR3 DNA, CDR3 protein. A D gene is named only where the DNA matches it firmly. Clone size is shown for a subset of rows, as once, few, many or a class of expanded clone.

>TRBV7-3|TRBD2|-|TRBJ2-1
TGTGCCAGCAGCTTAGGGACTAGCTTCATGGGGCCCGTCAATGAGCAGTTCTTC
CASSLGTSFMGPVNEQFF
>TRBV27|-|-|TRBJ1-2
TGTGCCAGCAGTTCCCAAGGGCAGGGACTCTATGGCTACACCTTC
CASSSQGQGLYGYTF
>TRBV15|-|-|TRBJ2-1
TGTGCCACCAGCAAAGAGGCGGGAAGGTCAAGCTCCTACAATGAGCAGTTCTTC
CATSKEAGRSSSYNEQFF
>TRBV7-8|TRBD1|-|TRBJ2-2
TGTGCCAGCAGCTACGACAGGGTGGGCGGGGAGCTGTTTTTT
CASSYDRVGGELFF
>TRBV6-5|TRBD1|-|TRBJ2-3
TGTGCCAGCAGTTACTCCCGGGACAGGGGGCAAGGCACAGATACGCAGTATTTT
CASSYSRDRGQGTDTQYF
>TRBV11-2|-|many|TRBJ2-6
TGTGCCAGCAGCTTAGATAACACTGGGGCCAACGTCCTGACTTTC
CASSLDNTGANVLTF
>TRBV10-3|-|-|TRBJ2-3
TGTGCCATCAGCGTCGTGGGGACAATCACAGATACGCAGTATTTT
CAISVVGTITDTQYF
>TRBV5-1|TRBD2|few|TRBJ2-7
TGCGCCAGCAGCTCGGGACTAGCGGGGGCCAAATACTACGAGCAGTACTTC
CASSSGLAGAKYYEQYF
>TRBV4-3|-|few|TRBJ2-7
TGCGCCAGCAGCCAAGAGAGTTGGGCAGTCGAGCAGTACTTC
CASSQESWAVEQYF
>TRBV3-1|-|many|TRBJ1-5
TGTGCCAGCAGCAGGGGGGCCCTGAATCAGCCCCAGCATTTT
CASSRGALNQPQHF
>TRBV28|-|few|TRBJ2-7
TGTGCCAGCAGTTTATCTTGGACCGACTACGAGCAGTACTTC
CASSLSWTDYEQYF
>TRBV11-2|TRBD1|many|TRBJ2-7
TGTGCCAGCAGCGAAGGGACAGGGGCCCACGGGGAGCAGTACTTC
CASSEGTGAHGEQYF
>TRBV20-1|TRBD1|-|TRBJ2-1
TGCAGTGCTAGGGTACCGGGACAGTACTACAATGAGCAGTTCTTC
CSARVPGQYYNEQFF
>TRBV20-1|-|-|TRBJ2-6
TGCAGTGCTACATACGGCCTTGGTCTCTCGGGGGCCAACGTCCTGACTTTC
CSATYGLGLSGANVLTF
>TRBV7-9|TRBD2|few|TRBJ2-1
TGTGCCAGCAGCGGAGCGGGAGGGAGAGGCTCCTACAATGAGCAGTTCTTC
CASSGAGGRGSYNEQFF
>TRBV5-1|-|once|TRBJ2-3
TGCGCCAGCAGCTTGGACCTCTGGGGGGACATATCTACAGATACGCAGTATTTT
CASSLDLWGDISTDTQYF
>TRBV12-3/TRBV12-4|TRBD1|many|TRBJ1-3
TGTGCCAGCCGGGACAGGCCCGGAAACACCATATATTTT
CASRDRPGNTIYF
>TRBV24-1|-|-|TRBJ2-5
TGTGCCACCAGTGATTTGTCTAGCCGAGAGGCCCAGTACTTC
CATSDLSSREAQYF
>TRBV3-1|-|-|TRBJ2-1
TGTGCCAGCAGCCAAGATACCAGCAATAATGAGCAGTTCTTC
CASSQDTSNNEQFF
>TRBV29-1|TRBD2|-|TRBJ2-1
TGCAGCGCTGGGACAGGGCTAGCGGGAGGCAATGAGCAGTTCTTC
CSAGTGLAGGNEQFF
>TRBV20-1|-|-|TRBJ2-1
TGCAGTGCTAGACCCCGTCAAAGGGACTACAATGAGCAGTTCTTC
CSARPRQRDYNEQFF
>TRBV14|-|many|TRBJ2-7
TGTGCCAGCAGCCAAGCCAGGTCCGGCTCCTACGAGCAGTACTTC
CASSQARSGSYEQYF
>TRBV6-2/TRBV6-3|TRBD1|few|TRBJ1-5
TGTGCCAGCAGCCGACAGGGCTTCAATCAGCCCCAGCATTTT
CASSRQGFNQPQHF
>TRBV6-5|-|-|TRBJ2-5
TGTGCCAGCAGTTACTCGGTTCCAGGGGAGACCCAGTACTTC
CASSYSVPGETQYF
>TRBV29-1|-|few|TRBJ1-4
TGCAGCGTTGAAGCAGCCGGGCTAAATGAAAAACTGTTTTTT
CSVEAAGLNEKLFF
>TRBV6-2/TRBV6-3|TRBD1|few|TRBJ2-7
TGTGCCAGCAGTTACCTCGTTTCGGGACAGAAAGCCTACGAGCAGTACTTC
CASSYLVSGQKAYEQYF
>TRBV10-2|-|few|TRBJ1-2
TGCGCCAGCAGTGTCTCTGCCACAGCTAACTATGGCTACACCTTC
CASSVSATANYGYTF
>TRBV3-1|-|many|TRBJ2-4
TGTGCCAGCAGCCAAGCGGGTGGGCTAATTGCAAACATTCAGTACTTC
CASSQAGGLIANIQYF
>TRBV12-3/TRBV12-4|-|-|TRBJ1-1
TGTGCCAGCAAAAGCCGTTCCCACTTCATGAACACTGAAGCTTTCTTT
CASKSRSHFMNTEAFF
>TRBV7-2|-|many|TRBJ2-7
TGTGCCAGCAGCTTAGCCCCTCGGGGAGGCAGAAGCTCCTACGAGCAGTACTTC
CASSLAPRGGRSSYEQYF
>TRBV20-1|TRBD1|few|TRBJ1-5
TGCAGTGCTCAGGACAGGGCGGGGCAGCCCCAGCATTTT
CSAQDRAGQPQHF
>TRBV28|-|many|TRBJ1-1
TGTGCCAGCAGTTTAGGCAGGGACGTTGAAGCTTTCTTT
CASSLGRDVEAFF
>TRBV29-1|TRBD1|many|TRBJ2-7
TGCAGCGTCCAAGCGGGACAGGGAAGGGGGTCCTACGAGCAGTACTTC
CSVQAGQGRGSYEQYF
>TRBV20-1|TRBD2|-|TRBJ2-7
TGCAGTGCTATTCTGGGACTAGCGGACTACGAGCAGTACTTC
CSAILGLADYEQYF
>TRBV4-2|TRBD1|few|TRBJ2-3
TGTGCCAGCAGCCCACAGACCGGGACAGGGAGCACAGATACGCAGTATTTT
CASSPQTGTGSTDTQYF
>TRBV20-1|-|-|TRBJ2-7
TGCAGTGCTAGACCTACACGGGACTCTAACCCGCACGAGCAGTACTTC
CSARPTRDSNPHEQYF
>TRBV10-3|TRBD1|-|TRBJ2-5
TGTGCCATCAGTGCCTCTACAGGGGTAGGGGAGACCCAGTACTTC
CAISASTGVGETQYF
>TRBV19|-|-|TRBJ1-5
TGTGCCAGTAGTCCCCGCGGCGTCATAGATCAGCCCCAGCATTTT
CASSPRGVIDQPQHF
>TRBV10-3|-|-|TRBJ2-1
TGTGCCATCAGTGAGTCAGATAGTGCGGATGAGCAGTTCTTC
CAISESDSADEQFF
>TRBV5-1|-|many|TRBJ1-4
TGCGCCAGCAGTCATGGAAGAGCAACTAATGAAAAACTGTTTTTT
CASSHGRATNEKLFF
>TRBV20-1|-|-|TRBJ1-6
TGCAGTGCTAGAGCAAGGGATTCAGGGACGAGGATGTCACCCCTCCACTTT
CSARARDSGTRMSPLHF
>TRBV28|-|few|TRBJ2-7
TGTGCCAGCAGTACGGTCTACGAGCAGTACTTC
CASSTVYEQYF
>TRBV11-2|-|-|TRBJ2-6
TGTGCCACAGGCGATGGGGCCAACGTCCTGACTTTC
CATGDGANVLTF
>TRBV5-4|-|many|TRBJ2-1
TGTGCCAGCAGCTTGTGGCAGGGTTTGAATGAGCAGTTCTTC
CASSLWQGLNEQFF
>TRBV20-1|-|-|TRBJ2-3
TGCAGTGCTATCCTCCTAGGTATGCCAGATACGCAGTATTTT
CSAILLGMPDTQYF
>TRBV5-6|TRBD2|-|TRBJ2-7
TGTGCCAGCAGCTTGCTACTAGCGGGAGTTCGCGAGCAGTACTTC
CASSLLLAGVREQYF
>TRBV6-1|TRBD2|-|TRBJ2-5
TGTGCCAGCTCAGCGGGGCCGGTACAAGAGACCCAGTACTTC
CASSAGPVQETQYF
>TRBV6-2/TRBV6-3|-|-|TRBJ2-6
TGTGCCAGCAGTGACAGTTGGGTGGCGGGGGCCAACGTCCTGACTTTC
CASSDSWVAGANVLTF
>TRBV4-2|TRBD2|-|TRBJ2-1
TGTGCCAGCAGCCAAGATGCAGCGGGAGGCGGTGAGCAGTTCTTC
CASSQDAAGGGEQFF
>TRBV12-3/TRBV12-4|TRBD1|-|TRBJ2-7
TGTGCCAGCAGCCTGGGGAGGACAGGGGGGTACGAGCAGTACTTC
CASSLGRTGGYEQYF
>TRBV20-1|-|many|TRBJ1-2
TGCAGTGCTAGTCGGACAGCCTACGAGGACTATGGCTACACCTTC
CSASRTAYEDYGYTF
>TRBV7-2|-|-|TRBJ2-3
TGTGCCAGCAGGGCTGACTCGAAACAAACAGATACGCAGTATTTT
CASRADSKQTDTQYF